This T cell receptor (beta chain) was sequenced in a study of regulatory T cells in long-lasting Graves disease. Across the study: Antithyroid drugs had been given to newly diagnosed Graves' patients for under 3 months. Overall study findings and caveats: Sharing of public clonotypes was greater in persistent patients (around 2,500) than in new patients (around 930).

Ten or more counts support this clonotype. Its antigen is undetermined. V lost 2 bases, J lost 4 bases, and 13 bases lay in between. The length of the CDR3 is 15 residues. Time point of the sample: newly diagnosed GD, antithyroid drugs for less than 3 months. Generation of the TCR library employed RNA extracted from PBMCs. iRepertoire HTBI primers and Arm-PCR of CDR3 regions built TCR beta libraries. One entry per CDR3 protein, called by TCRdb with MiXCR from the multiplex PCR reads. The repertoire holds about 320,000 distinct CDR3 sequences, over 15% seen once, with about two fifths in the top ten. The material sequenced was peripheral blood mononuclear cells (PBMCs), taken at new diagnosis, from a patient treated with antithyroid drugs. The chain is built from TRBV12-3 or TRBV12-4 and TRBJ2-3, with D maybe TRBD2 (6 bases). The origin of this receptor is a female donor with Graves disease. The CDR3 coding sequence is TGTGCCAGCAGTTTAATGCGGGGCGGCCCAGATACGCAGTATTTT. Residues: CASSLMRGGPDTQYF.